This T cell receptor beta chain derives from a study of cytomegalovirus exposure and HLA in healthy donors. Researchers ran the PCR with 60 Vbeta and 13 Jbeta primers. In the original analysis: Roughly 12 million of tens of millions of unique TCR beta chains were shared, per a later count. Sequencing was performed with immunoSEQ multiplex PCR; in TCRdb, only in-frame clones are kept and a portion is missing. The D gene and trimming were derived from the DNA, and the V and J assignments and clone size from that table. The table has approximately 150,000 clones, about 76% seen once; the top ten hold roughly 3.4%. The germline V gene encodes CDR1 SGHTA and CDR2 FQGNSA. V lost 5 bases and J lost 4; bases outside the gene matches: 5. CDR3 length: 14 amino acids.

This sequence originates from a human donor in good health. J is TRBJ2-7 and V is TRBV7-2; 10 nucleotides line up with TRBD1. Sequencing was performed on PBMCs. CDR3 sequence: CASSQTGQGYEQYF. The CDR3 DNA reads as TGTGCCAGCAGCCAAACGGGACAGGGGTACGAGCAGTACTTC.